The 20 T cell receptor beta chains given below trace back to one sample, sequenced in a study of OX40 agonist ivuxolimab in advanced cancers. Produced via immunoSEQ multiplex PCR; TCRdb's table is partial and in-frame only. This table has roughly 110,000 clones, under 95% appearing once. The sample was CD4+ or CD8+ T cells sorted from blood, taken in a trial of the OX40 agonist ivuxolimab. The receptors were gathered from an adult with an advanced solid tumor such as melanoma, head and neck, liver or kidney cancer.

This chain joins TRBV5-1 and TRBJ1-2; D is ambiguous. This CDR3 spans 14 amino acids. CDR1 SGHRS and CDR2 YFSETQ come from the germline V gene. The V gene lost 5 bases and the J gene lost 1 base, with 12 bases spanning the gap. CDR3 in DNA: TGCGCCAGCAGTAGTGAGGGAGGTAACTATGGCTACACCTTC. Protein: CASSSEGGNYGYTF.

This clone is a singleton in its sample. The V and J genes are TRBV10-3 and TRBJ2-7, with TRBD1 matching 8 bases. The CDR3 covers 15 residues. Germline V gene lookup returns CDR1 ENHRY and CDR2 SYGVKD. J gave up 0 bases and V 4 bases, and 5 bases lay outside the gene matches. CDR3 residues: CAISGPTGDSYEQYF. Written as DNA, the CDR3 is TGTGCCATCAGTGGTCCGACAGGGGACTCCTACGAGCAGTACTTC.

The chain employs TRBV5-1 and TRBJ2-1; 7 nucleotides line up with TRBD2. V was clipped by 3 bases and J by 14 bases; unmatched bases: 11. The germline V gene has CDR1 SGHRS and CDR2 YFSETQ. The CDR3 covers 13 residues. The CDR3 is CASSSGLVSQEFF. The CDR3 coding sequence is TGCGCCAGCAGCTCCGGACTAGTATCCCAAGAGTTCTTC.

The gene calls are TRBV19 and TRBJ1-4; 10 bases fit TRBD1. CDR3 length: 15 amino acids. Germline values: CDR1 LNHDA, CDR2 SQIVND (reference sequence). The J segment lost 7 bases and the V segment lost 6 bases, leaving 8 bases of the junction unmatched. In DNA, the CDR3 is TGTGCCAGTAGGAATAGGGGACAGGGGCCTGAAAAACTGTTTTTT. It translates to CASRNRGQGPEKLFF.

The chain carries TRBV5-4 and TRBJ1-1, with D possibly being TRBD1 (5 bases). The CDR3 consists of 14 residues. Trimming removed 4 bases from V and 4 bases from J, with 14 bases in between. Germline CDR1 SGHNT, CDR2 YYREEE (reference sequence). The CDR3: CASSQRGGSTEAFF. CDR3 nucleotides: TGTGCCAGCAGCCAGCGGGGGGGGAGCACTGAAGCTTTCTTT.

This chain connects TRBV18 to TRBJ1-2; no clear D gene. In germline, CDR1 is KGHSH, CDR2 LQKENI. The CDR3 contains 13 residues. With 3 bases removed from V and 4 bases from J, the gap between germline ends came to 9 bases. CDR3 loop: CASSPEAGYGYTF. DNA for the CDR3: TGTGCCAGCTCACCGGAGGCTGGCTATGGCTACACCTTC.

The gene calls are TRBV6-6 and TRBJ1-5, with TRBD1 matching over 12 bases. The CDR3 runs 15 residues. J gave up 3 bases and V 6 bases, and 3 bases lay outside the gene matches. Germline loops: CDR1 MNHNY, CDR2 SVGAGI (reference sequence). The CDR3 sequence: CASRGTGGTNQPQHF. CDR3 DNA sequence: TGTGCCAGCAGGGGGACAGGGGGCACCAATCAGCCCCAGCATTTT.

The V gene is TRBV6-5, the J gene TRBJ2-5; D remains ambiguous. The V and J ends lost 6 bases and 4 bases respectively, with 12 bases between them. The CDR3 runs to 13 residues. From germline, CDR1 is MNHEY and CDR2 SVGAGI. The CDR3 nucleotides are TGTGCCAGCAGAAGTACTTGGGGAGAGACCCAGTACTTC. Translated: CASRSTWGETQYF.

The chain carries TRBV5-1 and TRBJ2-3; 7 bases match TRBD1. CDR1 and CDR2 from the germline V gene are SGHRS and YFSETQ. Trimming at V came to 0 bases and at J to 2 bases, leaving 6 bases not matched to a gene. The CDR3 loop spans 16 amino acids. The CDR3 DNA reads TGCGCCAGCAGCTTGGTGGCAGGGGGATTCACAGATACGCAGTATTTT. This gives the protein CASSLVAGGFTDTQYF. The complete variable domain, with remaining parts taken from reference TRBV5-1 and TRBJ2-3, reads KAGVTQTPRYLIKTRGQQVTLSCSPISGHRSVSWYQQTPGQGLQFLFEYFSETQRNKGNFPGRFSGRQFSNSRSEMNVSTLELGDSALYLCASSLVAGGFTDTQYFGPGTRLTVL.

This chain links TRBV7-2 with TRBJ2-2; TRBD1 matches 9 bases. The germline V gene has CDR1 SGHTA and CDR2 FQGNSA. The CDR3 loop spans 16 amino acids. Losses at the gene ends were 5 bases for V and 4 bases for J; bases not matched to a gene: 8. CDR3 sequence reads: CASSPPGQGGTGELFF. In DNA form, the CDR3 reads TGTGCCAGCAGCCCCCCGGGACAGGGTGGCACCGGGGAGCTGTTTTTT.

CDR3 amino acids: CASCLTGGRETQYF. The CDR3 bases are TGTGCCAGTTGTTTGACAGGGGGCCGGGAGACCCAGTACTTC. V usage is TRBV6-1 and J usage is TRBJ2-5; 10 positions match TRBD1. The CDR3 loop spans 14 amino acids. Trimming at V came to 9 bases and at J to 5 bases, leaving 9 bases not matched to a gene. The germline V gene encodes CDR1 MNHNS and CDR2 SASEGT.

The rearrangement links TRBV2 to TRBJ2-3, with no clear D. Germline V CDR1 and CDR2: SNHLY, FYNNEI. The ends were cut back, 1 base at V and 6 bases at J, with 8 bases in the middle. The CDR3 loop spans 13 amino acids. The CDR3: CASSEGRADTQYF. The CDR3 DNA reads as TGTGCCAGCAGTGAAGGACGGGCGGATACGCAGTATTTT.

In DNA, the CDR3 is TGTGCCACCAGCAGAGGGTCCGGGACTAGCGGAACCAATGAGCAGTTCTTC. Amino acids: CATSRGSGTSGTNEQFF. The chain has TRBV15 and TRBJ2-1; 11 bases fit TRBD2. Losses at the gene ends were 1 base for V and 6 bases for J; bases not matched to a gene: 8. Germline CDR1 is LNHNV and CDR2 is YYDKDF (reference sequence). CDR3 size: 17 residues.

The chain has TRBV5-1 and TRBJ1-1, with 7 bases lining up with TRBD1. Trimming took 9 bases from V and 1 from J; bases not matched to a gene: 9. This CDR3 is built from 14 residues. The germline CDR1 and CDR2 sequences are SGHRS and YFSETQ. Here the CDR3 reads CATRTGPSNTEAFF. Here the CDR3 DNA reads TGCGCCACTCGGACAGGACCTTCGAACACTGAAGCTTTCTTT.

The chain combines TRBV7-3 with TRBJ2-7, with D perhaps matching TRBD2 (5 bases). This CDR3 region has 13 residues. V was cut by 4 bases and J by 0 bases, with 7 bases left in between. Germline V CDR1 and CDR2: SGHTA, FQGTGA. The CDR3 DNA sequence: TGTGCCAGCAGCTCCGCGGGCTCCTACGAGCAGTACTTC. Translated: CASSSAGSYEQYF.

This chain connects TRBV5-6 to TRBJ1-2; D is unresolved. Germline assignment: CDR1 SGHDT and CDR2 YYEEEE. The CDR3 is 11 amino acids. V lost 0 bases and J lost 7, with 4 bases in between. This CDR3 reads CASSLEAGYTF. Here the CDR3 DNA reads TGTGCCAGCAGCTTGGAAGCTGGCTACACCTTC.

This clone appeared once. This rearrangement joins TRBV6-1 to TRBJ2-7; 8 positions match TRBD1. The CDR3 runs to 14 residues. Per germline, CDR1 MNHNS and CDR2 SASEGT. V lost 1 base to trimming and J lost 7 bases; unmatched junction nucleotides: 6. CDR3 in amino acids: CASSEVDRVREQYF. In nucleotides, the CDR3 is TGTGCCAGCAGTGAAGTGGACAGGGTACGGGAGCAGTACTTC.

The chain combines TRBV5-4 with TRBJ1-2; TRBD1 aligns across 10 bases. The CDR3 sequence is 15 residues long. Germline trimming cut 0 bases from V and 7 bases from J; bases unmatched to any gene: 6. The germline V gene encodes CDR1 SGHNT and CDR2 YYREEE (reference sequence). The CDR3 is CASSLDKTGGSGYTF. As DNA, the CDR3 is TGTGCCAGCAGCTTGGATAAGACAGGGGGCTCTGGCTACACCTTC.

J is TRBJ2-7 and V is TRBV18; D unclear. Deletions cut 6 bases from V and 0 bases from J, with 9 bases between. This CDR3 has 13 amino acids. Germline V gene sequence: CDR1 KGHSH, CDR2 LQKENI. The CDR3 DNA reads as TGTGCCAGCTCCCCCCGAAGCTCCTACGAGCAGTACTTC. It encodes CASSPRSSYEQYF.

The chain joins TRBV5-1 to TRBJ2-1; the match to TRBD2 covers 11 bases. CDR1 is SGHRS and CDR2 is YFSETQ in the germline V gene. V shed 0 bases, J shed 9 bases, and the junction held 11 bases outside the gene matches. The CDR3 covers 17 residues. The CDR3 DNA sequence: TGCGCCAGCAGCTTGGCCGGTGCTAGCGGGAGGATTAGTGAGCAGTTCTTC. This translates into CASSLAGASGRISEQFF.